This TCR beta chain was profiled in a study of human T cells and chemical hapten exposure (dated by TCRdb to about 2021). As for the study more broadly: The libraries were sequenced as a pool, and the TCR yield per sample differed mostly because of small variations in library volumes within the pool. For every blood RNA sample, sequencing covered both the TCR alpha and TCR beta chains. In alopecia patients, the study followed how the peripheral blood TCR repertoire changed in vivo over primary and secondary sensitization to diphenylcyclopropenone (DPC), a hapten. General conclusions and limits of the study: After repeated subsampling, changes were observed in the strength of the expansion versus patch-test correlation and in the threshold at which the correlation became significant. No change with DPC sensitization was found in the number of TCRs above 1 in 1000 frequency, and no evidence of global repertoire structure alterations was found.

For CDR1 and CDR2, the germline V gene lists ENHRY and SYGVKD. Spanning cysteine to phenylalanine, the CDR3 consists of 15 amino acids. Only the CDR3 part of the read is kept: 45 bases, read in frame from the first base. V is pared back by 4 bases and J by 2 bases, with 14 bases lying between the germline termini. The protocol used for the library was RACE. Sequencing was performed on a NextSeq 500. Library preparation attached unique molecular identifiers to individual cDNA molecules for quantitative, reproducible TCR counting. As for the original processing: Samples had a median of around 92,000 TCRs, with a range from about 23,224 to 750,000. V, J and CDR3 annotation of the TCR reads was carried out using the Decombinator software suite. For the PS versus PT1 abundance plots, all samples were subsampled to the same number of TCRs (28,000). TCRs were defined as expanded if absent before sensitization and observed at least eight times at the 2-week time point. TCRdb trimmed the raw reads at Q25, called clones with MiXCR and kept productive beta chains. Every CDR3 protein is listed once, alongside the most common genes and DNA of its rows. TCRdb assigned the V and J calls; the authors' analysis was not used. The sample yields about 77,000 distinct CDR3 sequences; around 9.3% were counted once. Jointly, the top ten make up around 1.7% of the sample.

With regard to this clonotype: No antigen is known for it. Per-base quality was not reported, and no clone a single base away is much larger than it.

This specimen's time point label, interpreted: healthy volunteer bleed at 6 weeks. Total RNA was isolated from unfractionated whole blood collected in Tempus Blood RNA tubes. Roughly 5 healthy volunteers were used as TCR sequencing controls and were bled at day 0, 2 weeks and 6 weeks. Specimen: whole blood. The source is a female donor in good health. Some clones in this sample may be carry-over from other donors' samples. The sequence joins TRBV10-3 to TRBJ2-5; the D gene is perhaps TRBD1, from 5 matching bases. Here the CDR3 is given as CAISARGAEQETQYF. Here is the DNA: TGTGCCATCAGTGCAAGGGGCGCGGAACAAGAGACCCAGTACTTC.